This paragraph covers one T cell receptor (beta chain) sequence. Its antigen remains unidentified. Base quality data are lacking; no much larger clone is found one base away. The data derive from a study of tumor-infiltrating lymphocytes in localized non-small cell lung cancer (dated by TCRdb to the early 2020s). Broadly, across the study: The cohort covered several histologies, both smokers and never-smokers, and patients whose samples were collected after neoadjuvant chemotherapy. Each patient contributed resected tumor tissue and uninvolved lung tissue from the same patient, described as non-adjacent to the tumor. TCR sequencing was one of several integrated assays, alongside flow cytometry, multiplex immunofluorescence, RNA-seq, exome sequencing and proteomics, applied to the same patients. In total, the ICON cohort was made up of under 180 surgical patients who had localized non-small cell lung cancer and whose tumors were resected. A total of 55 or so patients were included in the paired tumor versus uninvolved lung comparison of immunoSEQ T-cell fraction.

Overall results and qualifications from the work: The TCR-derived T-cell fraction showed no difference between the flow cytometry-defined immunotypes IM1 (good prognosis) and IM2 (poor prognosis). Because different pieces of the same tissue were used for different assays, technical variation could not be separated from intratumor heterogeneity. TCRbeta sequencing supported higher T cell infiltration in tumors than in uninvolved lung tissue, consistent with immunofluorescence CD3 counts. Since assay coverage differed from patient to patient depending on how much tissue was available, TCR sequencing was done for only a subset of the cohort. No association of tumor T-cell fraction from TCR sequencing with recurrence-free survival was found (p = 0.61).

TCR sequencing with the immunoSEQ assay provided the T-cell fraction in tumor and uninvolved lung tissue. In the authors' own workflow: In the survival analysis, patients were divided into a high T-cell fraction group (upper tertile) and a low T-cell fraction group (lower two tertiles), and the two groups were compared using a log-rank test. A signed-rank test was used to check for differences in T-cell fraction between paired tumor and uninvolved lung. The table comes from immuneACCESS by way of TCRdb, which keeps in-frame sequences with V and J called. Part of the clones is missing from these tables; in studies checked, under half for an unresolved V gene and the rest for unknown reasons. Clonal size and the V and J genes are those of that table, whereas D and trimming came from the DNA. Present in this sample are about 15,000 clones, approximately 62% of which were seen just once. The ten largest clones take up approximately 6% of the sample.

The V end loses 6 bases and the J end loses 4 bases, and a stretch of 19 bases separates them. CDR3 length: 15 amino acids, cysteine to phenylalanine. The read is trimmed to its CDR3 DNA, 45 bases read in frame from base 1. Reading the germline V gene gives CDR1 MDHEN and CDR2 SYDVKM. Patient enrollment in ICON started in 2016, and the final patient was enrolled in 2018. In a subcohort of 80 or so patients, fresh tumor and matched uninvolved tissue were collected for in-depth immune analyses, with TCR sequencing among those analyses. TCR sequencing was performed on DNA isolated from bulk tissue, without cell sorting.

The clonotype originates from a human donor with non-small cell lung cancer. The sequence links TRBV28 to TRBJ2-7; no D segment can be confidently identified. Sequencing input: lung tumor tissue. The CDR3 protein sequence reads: CASRLPGGTLYEQYF. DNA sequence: TGTGCCAGCAGGCTCCCGGGCGGCACGCTATACGAGCAGTACTTC.